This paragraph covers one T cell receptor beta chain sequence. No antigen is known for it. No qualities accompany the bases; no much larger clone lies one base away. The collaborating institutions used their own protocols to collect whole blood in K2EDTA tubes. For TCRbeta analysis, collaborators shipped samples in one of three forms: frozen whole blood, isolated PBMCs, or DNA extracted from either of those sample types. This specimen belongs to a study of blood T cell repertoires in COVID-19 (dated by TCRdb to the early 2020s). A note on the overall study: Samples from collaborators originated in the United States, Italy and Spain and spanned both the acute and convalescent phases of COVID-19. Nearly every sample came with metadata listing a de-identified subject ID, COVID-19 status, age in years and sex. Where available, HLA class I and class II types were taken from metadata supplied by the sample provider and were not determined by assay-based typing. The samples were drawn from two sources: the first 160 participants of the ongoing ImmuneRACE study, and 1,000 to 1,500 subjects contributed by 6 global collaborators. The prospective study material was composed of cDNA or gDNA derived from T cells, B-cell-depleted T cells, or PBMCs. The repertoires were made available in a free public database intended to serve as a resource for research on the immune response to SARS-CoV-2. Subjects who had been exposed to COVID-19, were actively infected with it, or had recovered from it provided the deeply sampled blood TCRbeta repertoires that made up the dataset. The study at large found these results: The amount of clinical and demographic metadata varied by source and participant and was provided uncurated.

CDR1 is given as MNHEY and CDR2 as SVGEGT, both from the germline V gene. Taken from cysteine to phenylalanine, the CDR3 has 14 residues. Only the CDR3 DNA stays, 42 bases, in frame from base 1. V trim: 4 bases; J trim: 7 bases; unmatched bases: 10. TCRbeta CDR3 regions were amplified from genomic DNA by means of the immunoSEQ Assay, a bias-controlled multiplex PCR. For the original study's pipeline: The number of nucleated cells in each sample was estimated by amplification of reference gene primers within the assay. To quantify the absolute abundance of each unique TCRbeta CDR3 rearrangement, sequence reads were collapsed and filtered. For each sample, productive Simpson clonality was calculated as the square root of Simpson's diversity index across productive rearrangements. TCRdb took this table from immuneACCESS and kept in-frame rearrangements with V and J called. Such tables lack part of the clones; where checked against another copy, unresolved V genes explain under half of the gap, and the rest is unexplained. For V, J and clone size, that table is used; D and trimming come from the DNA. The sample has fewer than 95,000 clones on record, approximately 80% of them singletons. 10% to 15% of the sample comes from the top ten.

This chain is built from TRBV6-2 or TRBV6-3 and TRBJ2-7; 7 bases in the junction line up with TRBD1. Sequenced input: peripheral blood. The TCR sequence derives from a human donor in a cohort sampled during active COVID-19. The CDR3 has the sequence CASSFRGLGLEQYF. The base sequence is TGTGCCAGCAGTTTTAGGGGGCTCGGACTGGAGCAGTACTTC.